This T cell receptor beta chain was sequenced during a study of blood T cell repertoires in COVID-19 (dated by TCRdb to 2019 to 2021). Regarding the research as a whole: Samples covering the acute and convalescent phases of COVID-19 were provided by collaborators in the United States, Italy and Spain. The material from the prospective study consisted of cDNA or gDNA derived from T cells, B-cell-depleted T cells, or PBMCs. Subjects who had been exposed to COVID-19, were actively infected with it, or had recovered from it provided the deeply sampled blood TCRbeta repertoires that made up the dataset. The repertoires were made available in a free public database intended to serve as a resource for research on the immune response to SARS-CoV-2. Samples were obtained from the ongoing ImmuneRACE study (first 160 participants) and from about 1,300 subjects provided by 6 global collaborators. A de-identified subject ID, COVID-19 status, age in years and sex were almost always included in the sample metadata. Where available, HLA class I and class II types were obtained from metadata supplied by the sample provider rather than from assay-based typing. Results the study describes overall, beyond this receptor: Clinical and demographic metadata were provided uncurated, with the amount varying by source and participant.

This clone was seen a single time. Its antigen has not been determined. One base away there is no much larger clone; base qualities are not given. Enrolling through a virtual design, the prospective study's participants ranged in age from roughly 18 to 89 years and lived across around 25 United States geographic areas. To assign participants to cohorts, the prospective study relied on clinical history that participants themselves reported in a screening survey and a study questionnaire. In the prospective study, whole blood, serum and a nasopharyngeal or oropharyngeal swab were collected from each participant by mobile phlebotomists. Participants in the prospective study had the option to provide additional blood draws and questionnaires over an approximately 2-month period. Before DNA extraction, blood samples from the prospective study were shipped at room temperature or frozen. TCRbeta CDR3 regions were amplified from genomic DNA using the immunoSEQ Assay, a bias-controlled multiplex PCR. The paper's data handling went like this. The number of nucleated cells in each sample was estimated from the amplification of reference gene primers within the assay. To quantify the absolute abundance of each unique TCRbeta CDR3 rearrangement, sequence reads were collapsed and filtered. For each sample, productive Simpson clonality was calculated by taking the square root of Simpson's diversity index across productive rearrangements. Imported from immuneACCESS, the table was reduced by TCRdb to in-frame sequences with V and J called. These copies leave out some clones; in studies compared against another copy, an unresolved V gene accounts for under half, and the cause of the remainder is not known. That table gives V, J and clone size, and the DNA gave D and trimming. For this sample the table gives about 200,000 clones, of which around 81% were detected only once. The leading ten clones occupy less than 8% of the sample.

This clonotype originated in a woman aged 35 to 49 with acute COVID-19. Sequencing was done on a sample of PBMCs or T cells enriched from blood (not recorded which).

The CDR3 region: CSDSTGGTDTQYF. The DNA sequence is as follows: TGCAGCGACTCGACAGGGGGCACAGATACGCAGTATTTT. The chain employs TRBV29-1 and TRBJ2-3; TRBD1 aligns with 8 central bases. CDR1 and CDR2 (SQVTM, ANQGSEA) derive from the germline V gene. The CDR3 holds 13 amino acids from the cysteine to the phenylalanine. Here the CDR3 DNA is all that survives: 39 bases in frame from base 1. The junction shows trimming of 7 bases on V and 1 base on J, and the gene matches do not reach 4 bases of it.